The 4 T cell receptor beta chains presented below share a single source sample, sequenced in a study of molecular identifiers for immune sequencing clone quantification. From the PCR reads, TCRdb called clonotypes with MiXCR, one entry per CDR3 protein. The sample has about 630,000 distinct CDR3 sequences, roughly 27% seen once; the top ten hold about 0.81%. The sequenced sample was naive CD8+ T cells from blood, with Jurkat cell RNA spiked in. The subset: FACS-sorted CD8+CD4-CCR7+CD45RA+ naive T cells. These receptors were collected from a human donor in good health. Some libraries in this study had Jurkat cell RNA spiked in.

The chain has TRBV14 and TRBJ2-7; TRBD2 matches 14 bases. J was trimmed by 3 bases and V by 2 bases; bases with no gene match: 6. The CDR3 totals 17 residues. Germline V gives CDR1 SGHDN, CDR2 FVKESK. The chain's CDR3 is CASSQTGLAGADYEQYF. DNA of the CDR3: TGTGCCAGCAGCCAAACGGGACTAGCGGGAGCTGACTACGAGCAGTACTTC.

As for this clonotype: Because it lacks the conserved phenylalanine or tryptophan at the end, this CDR3 is likely a read error. The chain uses TRBV27 and TRBJ1-1, with D tentatively TRBD1 (5 bases). The CDR3 sequence is 16 residues long. V was cut by 5 bases and J by 5 bases, with 21 bases left in between. Germline-derived CDR1 and CDR2 are MNHEY and SMNVEV (reference sequence). CDR3: CASSPATGLGPTEAFY. The CDR3 DNA is TGTGCCAGCAGTCCCGCGACGGGACTGGGGCCTACTGAAGCTTTCTAT.

The V and J genes are TRBV14 and TRBJ2-7; D remains unclear. The CDR3 contains 14 residues. From germline, CDR1 is SGHDN and CDR2 FVKESK. V was trimmed by 1 base and J by 3 bases, leaving 10 bases between them. The DNA for the CDR3 is TGTGCCAGCAGCCAAGGGAGCCGGTACTACGAGCAGTACTTC. Residues: CASSQGSRYYEQYF. The variable domain in full, completed from reference TRBV14 and TRBJ2-7, reads EAGVTQFPSHSVIEKGQTVTLRCDPISGHDNLYWYRRVMGKEIKFLLHFVKESKQDESGMPNNRFLAERTGGTYSTLKVQPAELEDSGVYFCASSQGSRYYEQYFGPGTRLTVT.

V usage is TRBV5-1 and J usage is TRBJ2-7; TRBD1 matches at 12 bases. The CDR3 runs 16 residues. The trim removed 10 bases at V and 6 bases at J, leaving 17 bases unmatched. In germline, CDR1 is SGHRS, CDR2 YFSETQ. The CDR3 is CARRSASGTGGSEQYF. DNA for the CDR3: TGCGCCCGCCGCTCCGCATCCGGGACAGGGGGCTCCGAGCAGTACTTC.